This T cell receptor (beta chain) stems from a study of OX40 agonist ivuxolimab in advanced cancers. At the level of the study: With a range of roughly 23 to 79, age averaged 60 years, and 65% to 85% were male. Previous treatment with anti-PD-1, anti-PD-L1 or anti-CTLA-4 therapy was allowed; 30% to 50% had received some. Study observations and caveats: There was clonal expansion of CD4+ and CD8+ blood T cells by week 6 at 0.1 to 3.0 mg/kg. The antigens recognized by the expanded peripheral T cells, that is their antigen specificity, were not determined.

Here immunoSEQ multiplex PCR was the method, and the copy in TCRdb shows in-frame clones only, minus some. The sample lists about 82,000 clones; more than 85% were seen once. Trimming took 1 base from V and 4 from J; bases not matched to a gene: 5. This CDR3 comprises 15 residues. Germline assignment: CDR1 SGHTS and CDR2 YDEGEE. Note on this clone: The antigen remains unidentified.

The chain couples TRBV5-8 to TRBJ2-1, with 7 bases identical to TRBD1. Sequencing was performed on CD4+ or CD8+ T cells sorted from blood, taken in a trial of the OX40 agonist ivuxolimab. This clonotype originated in an adult with an advanced solid tumor such as melanoma, head and neck, liver or kidney cancer. This CDR3 reads CASSLPGTAYNEQFF. Here the CDR3 DNA reads TGTGCCAGCAGCTTGCCCGGGACAGCTTACAATGAGCAGTTCTTC.